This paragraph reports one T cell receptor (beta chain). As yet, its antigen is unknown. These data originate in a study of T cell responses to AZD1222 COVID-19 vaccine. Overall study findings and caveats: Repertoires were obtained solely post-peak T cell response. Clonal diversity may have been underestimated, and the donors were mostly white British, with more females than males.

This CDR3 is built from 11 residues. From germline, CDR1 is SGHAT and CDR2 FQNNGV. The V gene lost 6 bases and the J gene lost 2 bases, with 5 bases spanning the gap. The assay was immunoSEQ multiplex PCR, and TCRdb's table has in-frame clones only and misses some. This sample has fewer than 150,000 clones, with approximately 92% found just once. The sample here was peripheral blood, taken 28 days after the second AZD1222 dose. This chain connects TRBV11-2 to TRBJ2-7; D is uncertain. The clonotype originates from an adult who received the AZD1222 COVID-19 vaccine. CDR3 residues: CASSLTYEQYF. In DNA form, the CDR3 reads TGTGCCAGCAGTCTCACCTACGAGCAGTACTTC.